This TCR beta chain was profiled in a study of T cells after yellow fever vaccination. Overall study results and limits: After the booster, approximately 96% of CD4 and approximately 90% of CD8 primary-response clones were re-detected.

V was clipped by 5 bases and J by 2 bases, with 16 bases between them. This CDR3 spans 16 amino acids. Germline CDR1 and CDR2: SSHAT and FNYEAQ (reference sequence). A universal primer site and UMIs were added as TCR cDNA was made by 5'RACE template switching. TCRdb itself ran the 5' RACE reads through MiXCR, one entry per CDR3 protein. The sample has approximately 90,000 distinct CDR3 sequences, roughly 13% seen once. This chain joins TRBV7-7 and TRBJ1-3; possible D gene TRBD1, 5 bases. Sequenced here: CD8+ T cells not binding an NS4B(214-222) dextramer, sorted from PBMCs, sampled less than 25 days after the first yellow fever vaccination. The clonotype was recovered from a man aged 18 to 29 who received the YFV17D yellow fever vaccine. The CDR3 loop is CASSQFCQGTGNTIYF. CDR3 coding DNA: TGTGCCAGCAGCCAGTTCTGTCAGGGAACTGGAAACACCATATATTTT.